Sequencing of this TCR beta chain was carried out in a study of blood T cell repertoires in COVID-19. Study details: Acute-phase and convalescent COVID-19 samples originated in the United States, Italy and Spain. PBMCs, B-cell-depleted T cells, or T cells were the source of the cDNA or gDNA that made up the material.

This CDR3 has 14 residues. The germline V and J ends were trimmed by 7 bases and 1 base, with 13 bases remaining between them. Germline V gene data show CDR1 as KGHSH and CDR2 as LQKENI. Authors' processing steps: Estimation of nucleated cell counts relied on the amplification of reference gene primers. Libraries were prepared by immunoSEQ multiplex PCR; TCRdb keeps only in-frame clonotypes and omits some of them. That table supplies the V and J calls and clone size; D and trimming were determined from the DNA. The sample lists about 93,000 clones, approximately 86% occurring once. The chain recombines TRBV18 with TRBJ1-1; D unclear. This receptor was identified in a woman of 80 years or more with acute or convalescent COVID-19. Specimen: peripheral blood. For the CDR3, the DNA is TGTGCCAGCTTCCGCGCTTCATCGAACACTGAAGCTTTCTTT. Encoded protein: CASFRASSNTEAFF.